This TCR beta chain was sequenced in a study of T-cell reconstitution after alpha-beta-depleted transplantation in children. Whole-study results and caveats: When one year had passed after transplant, most T-cell counts and diversity came from newly produced T cells. Elevated TCRbeta diversity at day 60 was traced, in some patients, to surviving recipient T cells and thymic progenitors.

Many counts were recorded for this clonotype. As yet, its antigen is unknown. V was shortened by 4 bases and J by 5 bases, with 11 bases between the two germline ends. Germline V gene data show CDR1 as SGHTA and CDR2 as FQGTGA. The CDR3 sequence is 14 residues long. Unique molecular identifiers were incorporated into the prepared TCRbeta library. TCRdb fed the PCR reads into MiXCR, producing one record per CDR3 protein. The data contain approximately 7,000 distinct CDR3 sequences, about 11% of them singletons. J is TRBJ2-2 and V is TRBV7-3; D gene ambiguous. The sequence was collected from a child under two years old who had a stem cell transplant for acute myeloid leukemia, so the T cells may come from the graft donor. The sequencing here drew on PBMCs, mostly from graft donor cells, taken 180 days after TCRalphabeta/CD19-depleted stem cell transplant. Here the CDR3 reads CASSSQDVTGELFF. CDR3 nucleotide sequence: TGTGCCAGCAGCTCCCAGGACGTAACCGGGGAGCTGTTTTTT.